The following is a T cell receptor (beta chain) sequence with its context. The data stem from a study of cytomegalovirus exposure and HLA in healthy donors. PCR primers comprised 60 Vbeta and 13 Jbeta primers. TCRdb's copy holds only in-frame clones and misses some; the assay was immunoSEQ multiplex PCR. The repertoire holds 99,000 or so clones, with more than 65% as singletons. Trimming removed 1 base at V and 2 bases at J, with 15 bases between. The length of the CDR3 is 18 residues. Germline loops: CDR1 SGHVS, CDR2 FQNEAQ. The rearrangement links TRBV7-8 to TRBJ2-6; weak D call: TRBD1 (5 bases). This TCR came from a man aged 40-50 years in good health and CMV-seropositive. The sequencing input was PBMCs. This chain's CDR3 is CASSLVTATLPGANVLTF. The CDR3 region has the DNA TGTGCCAGCAGCTTAGTGACAGCGACCCTCCCTGGGGCCAACGTCCTGACTTTC.